These 32 T cell receptor beta chains were sequenced from one sample in a study of cytomegalovirus exposure and HLA in healthy donors. The method was immunoSEQ multiplex PCR; TCRdb's version includes in-frame clones alone and lacks a portion of them. The repertoire has a few hundred thousand clones, roughly 88% of them found once; the top ten carry 0.92%. Sequenced: PBMCs. These receptors were obtained from a woman aged 18-29 years in good health and CMV-seronegative.

This chain joins TRBV6-1 and TRBJ2-7; 7 nucleotides line up with TRBD2. Germline CDR1 and CDR2: MNHNS and SASEGT. With V trimmed by 5 bases and J by 0 bases, 4 bases remained unmatched. The CDR3 runs to 14 residues. CDR3: CASSPGRDSYEQYF. In nucleotides, the CDR3 is TGTGCCAGCAGTCCAGGGAGGGACTCCTACGAGCAGTACTTC.

The chain employs TRBV28 and TRBJ2-2; 7 bases line up with TRBD1. The CDR3 runs 14 residues. V lost 6 bases to trimming and J lost 3 bases; unmatched junction nucleotides: 4. Germline V gene sequence: CDR1 MDHEN, CDR2 SYDVKM. CDR3 amino acids: CASRDRNYTGELFF. The CDR3 DNA sequence: TGTGCCAGCAGGGACAGGAACTACACCGGGGAGCTGTTTTTT. Full variable domain (missing parts from reference TRBV28 and TRBJ2-2): DVKVTQSSRYLVKRTGEKVFLECVQDMDHENMFWYRQDPGLGLRLIYFSYDVKMKEKGDIPEGYSVSREKKERFSLILESASTNQTSMYLCASRDRNYTGELFFGEGSRLTVL.

The gene calls are TRBV15 and TRBJ2-3, with 7 positions matching TRBD1. This CDR3 is 17 amino acids long. Germline V gene lookup returns CDR1 LNHNV and CDR2 YYDKDF (reference sequence). V was clipped by 2 bases and J by 0 bases; unmatched bases: 8. CDR3 sequence: CATSRPTGMFSTDTQYF. The CDR3 DNA is TGTGCCACCAGCAGACCGACAGGGATGTTTAGCACAGATACGCAGTATTTT.

The chain couples TRBV6-1 to TRBJ1-4, with 8 bases aligning to TRBD1. The V gene's germline CDR1 is MNHNS and CDR2 SASEGT. CDR3 length equals 12 residues. After removal of 4 bases from V and 13 bases from J, the junction contained 5 bases not matched to a gene. The CDR3: CASSATGGLLFF. The CDR3 nucleotides are TGTGCCAGCAGTGCCACAGGGGGACTACTGTTTTTT.

The chain couples TRBV27 to TRBJ1-2, with 12 positions matching TRBD1. The junction had 13 bases not matched to a gene; V was cut back by 6 bases and J by 8 bases. Germline CDR1 is MNHEY and CDR2 is SMNVEV (reference sequence). This CDR3 region has 16 residues. The CDR3 DNA sequence: TGTGCCAGCAGCAAATTTCCGGGACAGGGGGCTTGGGGCTACACCTTC. It is translated as CASSKFPGQGAWGYTF.

The chain links TRBV6-5 to TRBJ2-7; the D gene is possibly TRBD2 (6 bases). Germline values: CDR1 MNHEY, CDR2 SVGAGI. The length of the CDR3 is 13 residues. V lost 6 bases to trimming and J lost 0 bases, with 9 bases between them. CDR3 DNA: TGTGCCAGCAGCCCCGGGAGCTCCTACGAGCAGTACTTC. Encoded protein: CASSPGSSYEQYF.

The chain is built from TRBV10-3 and TRBJ2-7, with TRBD2 identical over 8 bases. The V gene's germline CDR1 is ENHRY and CDR2 SYGVKD. V dropped 2 bases and J dropped 0; count of bases not matched to a gene: 3. CDR3 size: 15 residues. CDR3 DNA: TGTGCCATCAGTGAGCGGGAGGGCCTCTCCTACGAGCAGTACTTC. It yields the protein CAISEREGLSYEQYF.

This chain uses TRBV6-1 with TRBJ2-5; tentative D call: TRBD2 (7 bases). CDR3 length: 13 amino acids. Germline CDR1 and CDR2: MNHNS and SASEGT. V lost 7 bases and J lost 5, with 14 bases in between. Here the CDR3 reads CASIRGGGETQYF. Written as DNA, the CDR3 is TGTGCCAGCATAAGGGGAGGGGGGGAGACCCAGTACTTC.

V usage is TRBV5-1 and J usage is TRBJ2-5; 7 bases line up with TRBD2. CDR1 and CDR2 (germline): SGHRS, YFSETQ. The CDR3 covers 17 residues. V shed 1 base and J 8 bases; nucleotides not matched to a gene: 17. The CDR3 here is CASSLMFSGGPSTTQYF. In DNA form, the CDR3 reads TGCGCCAGCAGCTTGATGTTTTCGGGGGGACCCTCCACAACCCAGTACTTC.

The V and J genes are TRBV4-2 and TRBJ2-7, with no clear D. Trimming pared 0 bases from V and 2 bases from J, leaving 5 bases between. Germline V gives CDR1 LGHNA, CDR2 YNFKEQ. This CDR3 has 13 amino acids. As DNA, the CDR3 is TGTGCCAGCAGCCAAGAGGGCCCCTACGAGCAGTACTTC. Protein: CASSQEGPYEQYF.

The CDR3 is CASSIGTGRNQPQHF. DNA for the CDR3: TGTGCCAGTAGTATCGGGACAGGTCGCAATCAGCCCCAGCATTTT. The chain has TRBV19 and TRBJ1-5; TRBD1 matches at 8 bases. CDR3 length: 15 amino acids. The V and J ends lost 3 bases and 2 bases, in that order; junction bases with no gene match: 3. Germline V gene sequence: CDR1 LNHDA, CDR2 SQIVND (reference sequence).

This chain uses TRBV27 with TRBJ2-6; the match to TRBD1 covers 7 bases. Germline CDR1 MNHEY, CDR2 SMNVEV (reference sequence). The CDR3 extends over 18 amino acids. The V gene end was trimmed by 0 bases and the J gene end by 0 bases; junction bases not matched to a gene: 5. The CDR3 sequence: CASSLSRQGVSGANVLTF. CDR3 DNA: TGTGCCAGCAGTTTATCGAGACAGGGAGTCTCTGGGGCCAACGTCCTGACTTTC. The full variable domain, rest sourced from reference TRBV27 and TRBJ2-6, is EAQVTQNPRYLITVTGKKLTVTCSQNMNHEYMSWYRQDPGLGLRQIYYSMNVEVTDKGDVPEGYKVSRKEKRNFPLILESPSPNQTSLYFCASSLSRQGVSGANVLTFGAGSRLTVL.

The rearrangement joins TRBV28 to TRBJ1-1; 8 bases align to TRBD1. The CDR3 covers 15 residues. Germline V gene lookup returns CDR1 MDHEN and CDR2 SYDVKM. The V and J ends lost 4 bases and 10 bases, in that order; junction bases with no gene match: 14. The CDR3 loop reads CASSSSAGGSHGAFF. The CDR3 DNA is TGTGCCAGCAGTTCCTCTGCAGGGGGCAGCCATGGAGCTTTCTTT.

The rearrangement links TRBV10-3 to TRBJ2-3; 8 nucleotides match TRBD2. CDR1 ENHRY and CDR2 SYGVKD come from the germline V gene. V lost 9 bases to trimming and J lost 0 bases; unmatched junction nucleotides: 5. This CDR3 is 14 amino acids long. CDR3 sequence: CAMRLAKSTDTQYF. The CDR3 DNA is TGTGCCATGAGACTAGCGAAAAGCACAGATACGCAGTATTTT.

The V and J genes are TRBV29-1 and TRBJ2-7, with TRBD1 matching over 10 bases. Trimming cost V 2 bases and J 3 bases; bases outside gene matches: 4. CDR3 length equals 14 residues. CDR1 and CDR2 from the germline V gene are SQVTM and ANQGSEA. The CDR3 coding sequence is TGCAGCGTTGAAATCGGACAGGGGGTCTACGAGCAGTACTTC. Amino acids: CSVEIGQGVYEQYF.

This sequence joins TRBV25-1 and TRBJ1-2; TRBD1 agrees at 10 bases. J was trimmed by 3 bases and V by 6 bases; bases with no gene match: 1. Germline CDR1 reads MGHDK; CDR2 reads SYGVNS. The CDR3 loop spans 13 amino acids. Here the CDR3 reads CASRGQGHYGYTF. The CDR3 bases are TGTGCCAGCAGGGGACAGGGGCACTATGGCTACACCTTC.

The chain couples TRBV27 to TRBJ2-5; D is ambiguous. Germline V gene lookup returns CDR1 MNHEY and CDR2 SMNVEV (reference sequence). The CDR3 loop spans 15 amino acids. V dropped 5 bases and J dropped 4 bases, with 17 bases sitting between them. The DNA of the CDR3 is TGTGCCAGCAGTCCATCGTATCGACACTCAGAGACCCAGTACTTC. Translation: CASSPSYRHSETQYF.

The chain links TRBV15 to TRBJ2-1, with D maybe TRBD2 (6 bases). Trimming removed 0 bases from V and 7 bases from J, with 13 bases in between. Looked up from germline, CDR1 is LNHNV and CDR2 is YYDKDF (reference sequence). The CDR3 runs 15 residues. The CDR3, as DNA: TGTGCCACCAGCAGAGATCGTTTGGGAGGAAATGAGCAGTTCTTC. Its translation: CATSRDRLGGNEQFF.

This clone was detected a few times. The rearrangement links TRBV25-1 to TRBJ2-1; D is uncertain. From germline, CDR1 is MGHDK and CDR2 SYGVNS. This CDR3 region has 14 residues. V lost 8 bases and J lost 9, with 20 bases in between. CDR3 bases: TGTGCCAGCGGCCGGATGAACGCCCGGGTTGAGCAGTTCTTC. Protein product: CASGRMNARVEQFF.

The V gene is TRBV7-9, the J gene TRBJ1-3; 8 nucleotides match TRBD1. Losses at the gene ends were 4 bases for V and 2 bases for J; bases not matched to a gene: 7. Germline V gene lookup returns CDR1 SEHNR and CDR2 FQNEAQ (reference sequence). The CDR3 loop spans 16 amino acids. The CDR3, as DNA: TGTGCCAGCAGCTCCTACTTACAGGGGGCTGGAAACACCATATATTTT. It translates to CASSSYLQGAGNTIYF. Looking up the rest from reference TRBV7-9 and TRBJ1-3 gives the full variable domain: DTGVSQNPRHKITKRGQNVTFRCDPISEHNRLYWYRQTLGQGPEFLTYFQNEAQLEKSRLLSDRFSAERPKGSFSTLEIQRTEQGDSAMYLCASSSYLQGAGNTIYFGEGSWLTVV.

The rearrangement uses TRBV19 and TRBJ2-2; 8 nucleotides match TRBD2. This CDR3 contains 16 residues. The junction had 10 bases not matched to a gene; V was cut back by 4 bases and J by 6 bases. Germline V CDR1 and CDR2: LNHDA, SQIVND (reference sequence). CDR3 protein: CASSTPAGGTAGELFF. The CDR3 DNA reads as TGTGCCAGTAGTACGCCGGCGGGAGGAACTGCCGGGGAGCTGTTTTTT.

The chain joins TRBV7-6 to TRBJ1-1, with D possibly matching TRBD1 (5 bases). This CDR3 comprises 14 residues. V lost 5 bases to trimming and J lost 4 bases, with 14 bases between them. The germline V gene has CDR1 SGHVS and CDR2 FNYEAQ. CDR3 protein: CASSPGGPLTEAFF. CDR3 in DNA: TGTGCCAGCAGCCCCGGGGGTCCCCTCACTGAAGCTTTCTTT.

On this clone: The sample contains more than one DNA sequence encoding this CDR3. The gene calls are TRBV5-1 and TRBJ2-5; 7 bases fit TRBD1. V trimming: 0 bases; J trimming: 1 base; junction bases outside the gene matches: 0. Germline CDR1 reads SGHRS; CDR2 reads YFSETQ. The CDR3 sequence is 14 residues long. CDR3 residues: CASSLGQGQETQYF. CDR3 DNA sequence: TGCGCCAGCAGCTTGGGACAGGGCCAAGAGACCCAGTACTTC.

The chain carries TRBV27 and TRBJ2-6, with D unclear. Germline lookup yields CDR1 MNHEY and CDR2 SMNVEV (reference sequence). The CDR3 sequence is 14 residues long. V was clipped by 8 bases and J by 0 bases, with 8 bases between them. The CDR3 protein is CASCQISGANVLTF. CDR3 coding DNA: TGTGCCAGCTGTCAAATCTCTGGGGCCAACGTCCTGACTTTC.

This clone came up a few times. The chain carries TRBV7-9 and TRBJ1-2; D perhaps matches TRBD1 (6 bases). The V gene's germline CDR1 is SEHNR and CDR2 FQNEAQ (reference sequence). Trimming removed 7 bases from V and 1 base from J, with 13 bases in between. This CDR3 has 14 residues. The chain's CDR3 is CASNPDSYNYGYTF. In nucleotides, the CDR3 is TGTGCCAGCAACCCGGACAGCTATAACTATGGCTACACCTTC.

The J gene is TRBJ2-7, the V gene TRBV11-2; tentatively, D is TRBD1 (6 bases). Germline CDR1 is SGHAT and CDR2 is FQNNGV. The CDR3 consists of 13 residues. V lost 4 bases to trimming and J lost 8 bases, with 15 bases between them. CDR3 residues: CASSYLQGWQQYF. For the CDR3, the DNA is TGTGCCAGCAGCTATTTACAGGGCTGGCAGCAGTACTTC.

V usage is TRBV28 and J usage is TRBJ2-7; D call uncertain. The germline V gene encodes CDR1 MDHEN and CDR2 SYDVKM. Trimming removed 7 bases at V and 6 bases at J, with 16 bases between. The CDR3 contains 13 residues. The DNA of the CDR3 is TGTGCCAGCACCGCTCCCCCCTTCAGCGAGCAGTACTTC. It translates to CASTAPPFSEQYF.

The chain is built from TRBV15 and TRBJ2-1; 7 bases agree with TRBD1. CDR3 length: 15 amino acids. The V gene's germline CDR1 is LNHNV and CDR2 YYDKDF (reference sequence). J was trimmed by 0 bases and V by 5 bases; bases with no gene match: 4. Written as DNA, the CDR3 is TGTGCCACCAGCGGGACAGTGAACTCCTACAATGAGCAGTTCTTC. Its translation: CATSGTVNSYNEQFF. Looking up the rest from reference TRBV15 and TRBJ2-1 gives the full variable domain: DAMVIQNPRYQVTQFGKPVTLSCSQTLNHNVMYWYQQKSSQAPKLLFHYYDKDFNNEADTPDNFQSRRPNTSFCFLDIRSPGLGDTAMYLCATSGTVNSYNEQFFGPGTRLTVL.

As to this clone: Germline is not matched at one junction end, which may reflect a read error. This chain uses TRBV4-1 with TRBJ1-2, with D uncertain. Per the germline V gene, CDR1 is MGHRA and CDR2 is YSYEKL. This CDR3 contains 12 residues. The CDR3 sequence is CASSQGPRWPLF. The CDR3 DNA sequence: TGCGCCAGCAGCCAGGGCCCACGTTGGCCCTTATTC.

The V call is TRBV7-3, the J call TRBJ2-2; TRBD2 might be the D (6 bases). Germline V gene sequence: CDR1 SGHTA, CDR2 FQGTGA. V was pared by 3 bases and J by 7 bases, with 9 bases between. This CDR3 region has 13 residues. The CDR3 DNA reads TGTGCCAGCAGCTTTACTAGCTACGGGGAGCTGTTTTTT. Translation gives CASSFTSYGELFF.

This sequence joins TRBV7-2 and TRBJ2-1; no clear D gene. Germline V lookup: CDR1 SGHTA, CDR2 FQGNSA. V dropped 2 bases and J dropped 5 bases, with 7 bases sitting between them. The CDR3 length is 13 residues. In DNA, the CDR3 is TGTGCCAGCAGCTTATTCGTAGACAATGAGCAGTTCTTC. Its translation: CASSLFVDNEQFF.

This chain joins TRBV28 and TRBJ2-7; a possible D gene is TRBD1 (6 bases). The length of the CDR3 is 13 residues. Germline V gene data show CDR1 as MDHEN and CDR2 as SYDVKM. The V end was cut by 8 bases, the J end by 4 bases, with 15 bases between. CDR3 nucleotides: TGTGCCAGCTATACGGGACAACCGTACGAGCAGTACTTC. Translated: CASYTGQPYEQYF. The full variable domain, its missing parts supplied by reference TRBV28 and TRBJ2-7, is DVKVTQSSRYLVKRTGEKVFLECVQDMDHENMFWYRQDPGLGLRLIYFSYDVKMKEKGDIPEGYSVSREKKERFSLILESASTNQTSMYLCASYTGQPYEQYFGPGTRLTVT.